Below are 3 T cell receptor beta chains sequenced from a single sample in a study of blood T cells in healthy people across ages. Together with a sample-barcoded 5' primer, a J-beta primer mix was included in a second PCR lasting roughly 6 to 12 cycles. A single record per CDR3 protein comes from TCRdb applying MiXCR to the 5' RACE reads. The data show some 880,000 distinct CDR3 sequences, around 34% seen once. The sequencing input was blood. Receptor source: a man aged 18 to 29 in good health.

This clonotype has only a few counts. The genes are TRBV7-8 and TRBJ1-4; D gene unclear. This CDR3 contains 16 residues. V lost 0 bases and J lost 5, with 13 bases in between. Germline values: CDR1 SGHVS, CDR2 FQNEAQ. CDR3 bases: TGTGCCAGCAGCTTAGCGAGGTGGCAGCCCAATGAAAAACTGTTTTTT. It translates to CASSLARWQPNEKLFF.

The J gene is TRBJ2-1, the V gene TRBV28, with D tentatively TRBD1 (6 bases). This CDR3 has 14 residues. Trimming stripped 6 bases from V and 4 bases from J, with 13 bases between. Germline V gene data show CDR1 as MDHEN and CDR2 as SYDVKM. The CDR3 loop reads CASSENRGYNEQFF. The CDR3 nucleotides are TGTGCCAGCAGCGAAAATAGGGGGTACAATGAGCAGTTCTTC.

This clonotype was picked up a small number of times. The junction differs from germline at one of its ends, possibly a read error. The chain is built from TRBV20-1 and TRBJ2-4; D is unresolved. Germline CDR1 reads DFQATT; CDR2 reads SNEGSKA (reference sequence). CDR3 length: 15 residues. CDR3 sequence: CSAGDRNGPGDIQYF. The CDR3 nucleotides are TGCAGTGCTGGAGATCGGAACGGGCCTGGGGACATTCAGTACTTC.